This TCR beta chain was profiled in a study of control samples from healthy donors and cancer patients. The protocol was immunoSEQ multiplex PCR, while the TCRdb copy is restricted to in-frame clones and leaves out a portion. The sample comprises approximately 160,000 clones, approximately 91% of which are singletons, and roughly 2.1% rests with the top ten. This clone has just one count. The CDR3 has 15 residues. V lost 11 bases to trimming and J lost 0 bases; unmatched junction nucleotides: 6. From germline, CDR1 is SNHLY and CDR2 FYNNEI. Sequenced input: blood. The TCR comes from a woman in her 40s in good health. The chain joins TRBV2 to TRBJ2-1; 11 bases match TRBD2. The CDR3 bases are TGTGCCGGCGGACTAGCGGGTGCCTCCTACAATGAGCAGTTCTTC. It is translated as CAGGLAGASYNEQFF.